This passage covers 31 T cell receptor beta chains from one sample sequenced in a study of OX40 agonist ivuxolimab in advanced cancers. TCRdb's table, derived via immunoSEQ multiplex PCR, lists solely in-frame clones and lacks some. This sample carries more than 70,000 clones, 65% to 85% of them seen once, and the ten largest clones take 5%. Specimen: CD4+ or CD8+ T cells sorted from blood, collected in a trial of the OX40 agonist ivuxolimab. These receptors were obtained from an adult with an advanced solid tumor such as melanoma, head and neck, liver or kidney cancer.

This rearrangement joins TRBV7-6 to TRBJ1-4, with D maybe TRBD1 (6 bases). The germline V gene has CDR1 SGHVS and CDR2 FNYEAQ. V was shortened by 4 bases and J by 8 bases, with 14 bases between the two germline ends. The CDR3 has 14 amino acids. The CDR3 region has the DNA TGTGCCAGCAGCTCCTCGGAAGGGGGAGAAAAACTGTTTTTT. The encoded protein is CASSSSEGGEKLFF.

V is TRBV2 and J is TRBJ2-2; unclear D gene. CDR3 length equals 13 residues. The V and J ends lost 3 bases and 4 bases respectively, with 6 bases between them. The germline CDR1 and CDR2 sequences are SNHLY and FYNNEI. The CDR3 DNA follows: TGTGCCAGCAGTGAGAGTTTCACCGGGGAGCTGTTTTTT. Its protein product is CASSESFTGELFF.

The chain links TRBV7-2 to TRBJ2-3; D not certain. Trimming removed 5 bases from V and 0 bases from J, with 9 bases in between. Germline V CDR1 and CDR2: SGHTA, FQGNSA. The CDR3 totals 14 residues. The CDR3 is CASSRLGSTDTQYF. The CDR3 DNA follows: TGTGCCAGCAGCCGACTGGGGAGCACAGATACGCAGTATTTT.

The chain links TRBV5-5 to TRBJ2-1; 8 bases are shared with TRBD1. The CDR3 extends over 15 amino acids. From germline, CDR1 is SGHKS and CDR2 YYEKEE (reference sequence). Losses at the gene ends were 3 bases for V and 2 bases for J; bases not matched to a gene: 4. The CDR3 sequence is CASSSGQGTYNEQFF. CDR3 DNA: TGTGCCAGCAGCTCAGGACAGGGTACCTACAATGAGCAGTTCTTC.

The genes are TRBV19 and TRBJ1-2; no reliable D call. The germline gives CDR1 LNHDA, CDR2 SQIVND (reference sequence). The CDR3 runs to 15 residues. V lost 6 bases and J 4 bases, leaving 18 bases between the germline ends. The CDR3 protein is CASRGSGDASYGYTF. The CDR3 bases are TGTGCCAGTAGGGGGTCGGGAGACGCTTCCTATGGCTACACCTTC.

This rearrangement joins TRBV11-3 to TRBJ1-4; unclear D gene. Germline CDR1 SGHNT, CDR2 YENEEA. This CDR3 region has 14 residues. The V and J ends lost 1 base and 4 bases respectively, with 7 bases between them. CDR3 DNA: TGTGCCAGCAGCTTAGGGCAGCATAATGAAAAACTGTTTTTT. Its translation is CASSLGQHNEKLFF.

This rearrangement joins TRBV29-1 to TRBJ2-1; 12 bases are shared with TRBD1. CDR1 is SQVTM and CDR2 is ANQGSEA in the germline V gene. The CDR3 totals 14 residues. With V trimmed by 5 bases and J by 8 bases, 7 bases remained unmatched. CDR3: CSVRGTGGLDEQFF. Written as DNA, the CDR3 is TGCAGCGTTAGGGGGACAGGGGGCTTGGATGAGCAGTTCTTC.

CDR3 protein: CASSQFSSRAETQYF. The CDR3 DNA follows: TGTGCCAGCAGCCAATTTTCTAGCCGAGCGGAGACCCAGTACTTC. The V and J genes are TRBV14 and TRBJ2-5; TRBD2 might be the D (5 bases). Looked up from germline, CDR1 is SGHDN and CDR2 is FVKESK. The V and J ends lost 2 bases and 5 bases respectively, with 15 bases between them. The CDR3 has 15 amino acids.

The chain combines TRBV7-4 with TRBJ2-3, with TRBD2 identical over 14 bases. The V gene's germline CDR1 is SGHVT and CDR2 SQSDAQ. This CDR3 has 15 amino acids. With 5 bases clipped from V and 5 bases from J, the junction kept 3 bases outside the gene matches. The CDR3 sequence is CASSRLAGGQDTQYF. As DNA, the CDR3 is TGTGCCAGCAGCAGACTAGCGGGAGGGCAAGATACGCAGTATTTT.

The rearrangement joins TRBV6-5 to TRBJ2-1; a weak D match, TRBD1 (8 bases). The germline CDR1 and CDR2 sequences are MNHEY and SVGAGI. The CDR3 has 15 residues. Trimming pared 3 bases from V and 7 bases from J, leaving 16 bases between. CDR3 in amino acids: CASSYQGAGDNEQFF. In DNA, the CDR3 is TGTGCCAGCAGTTATCAGGGGGCGGGGGATAATGAGCAGTTCTTC.

The V gene is TRBV18, the J gene TRBJ2-5; no reliable D call. CDR1 is KGHSH, CDR2 LQKENI, per germline. There are 14 residues in the CDR3. The ends were cut back, 3 bases at V and 2 bases at J, with 10 bases in the middle. CDR3 sequence reads: CASSPLSGQETQYF. The CDR3 coding sequence is TGTGCCAGCTCACCCCTGTCCGGGCAAGAGACCCAGTACTTC.

This clone has just one count. J is TRBJ1-6 and V is TRBV21-1; the table's D call, TRBD1, was not checked against the DNA. TRBV21-1 is a pseudogene segment. The CDR3 covers 19 residues. The CDR3 here is CASNPGDRRHGSYNSPLHF. Written as DNA, the CDR3 is TGTGCCAGCAATCCCGGGGACAGGAGACATGGCTCCTATAATTCACCCCTCCACTTT.

CDR3 bases: TGTGCCAGCAGTCGGGGAGACAACACTGAAGCTTTCTTT. Translated, it gives CASSRGDNTEAFF. V usage is TRBV6-6 and J usage is TRBJ1-1; D is ambiguous. From germline, CDR1 is MNHNY and CDR2 SVGAGI (reference sequence). The V gene lost 5 bases and the J gene lost 2 bases, with 9 bases spanning the gap. The CDR3 sequence is 13 residues long.

This chain connects TRBV2 to TRBJ2-1, with TRBD2 matching 10 bases. From germline, CDR1 is SNHLY and CDR2 FYNNEI. The CDR3 has 18 residues. The V and J ends lost 4 bases and 4 bases, in that order; junction bases with no gene match: 13. CDR3 loop: CASSGLGQTSGWYNEQFF. For the CDR3, the DNA is TGTGCCAGCAGTGGCTTGGGGCAGACTAGCGGGTGGTACAATGAGCAGTTCTTC.

The chain employs TRBV4-1 and TRBJ1-4; D call uncertain. V lost 0 bases and J lost 0, with 14 bases in between. The CDR3 is 18 residues long. The germline V gene encodes CDR1 MGHRA and CDR2 YSYEKL. The chain's CDR3 is CASSQDSRLTATNEKLFF. CDR3 coding DNA: TGCGCCAGCAGCCAAGATTCCCGATTAACGGCAACTAATGAAAAACTGTTTTTT.

The V and J genes are TRBV4-2 and TRBJ2-7, with D maybe TRBD1 (6 bases). The CDR3 is made up of 15 amino acids. Germline values: CDR1 LGHNA, CDR2 YNFKEQ. Trimming stripped 3 bases from V and 6 bases from J, with 18 bases between. CDR3 DNA sequence: TGTGCCAGCAGCCAGTTCACAGGGAAGGATGGCGAGCAGTACTTC. Protein product: CASSQFTGKDGEQYF.

The CDR3 bases are TGTGCCAGCAGCCGAACAGGCCCGAACACTGAAGCTTTCTTT. This codes for CASSRTGPNTEAFF. This rearrangement joins TRBV27 to TRBJ1-1, with D possibly TRBD1 on 5 matching bases. The CDR3 extends over 14 amino acids. Looked up from germline, CDR1 is MNHEY and CDR2 is SMNVEV (reference sequence). Trimming took 6 bases from V and 1 from J, leaving 12 bases between them.

On this clone itself: The sample contains more than one DNA sequence encoding this CDR3. CDR3 sequence reads: CSARGDTEAFF. CDR3 bases: TGCAGTGCCCGGGGCGACACTGAAGCTTTCTTT. The J gene is TRBJ1-1, the V gene TRBV20-1; D might be TRBD1 (5 bases). The CDR3 length is 11 residues. The V gene lost 6 bases and the J gene lost 3 bases, with 8 bases spanning the gap. The V gene's germline CDR1 is DFQATT and CDR2 SNEGSKA (reference sequence).

This CDR3 is CASSSPRDSTKGTEAFF. For the CDR3, the DNA is TGTGCCAGCAGTTCTCCCCGGGACAGTACGAAGGGCACTGAAGCTTTCTTT. The chain couples TRBV27 to TRBJ1-1; TRBD1 matches 7 bases. CDR3 length: 17 amino acids. V shed 4 bases, J shed 4 bases, and the junction held 15 bases outside the gene matches. Germline lookup yields CDR1 MNHEY and CDR2 SMNVEV (reference sequence).

The V gene is TRBV6-5, the J gene TRBJ1-6; the D is unclear. This CDR3 contains 16 residues. Germline CDR1 and CDR2: MNHEY and SVGAGI. V was cut by 0 bases and J by 13 bases, with 19 bases left in between. In DNA, the CDR3 is TGTGCCAGCAGTTACTCATCTCCGACTGGGCCTGGGCCCCTCCACTTT. Protein product: CASSYSSPTGPGPLHF.

This chain links TRBV6-5 with TRBJ1-1, with D perhaps matching TRBD1 (5 bases). The CDR3 is 16 residues long. The germline V gene has CDR1 MNHEY and CDR2 SVGAGI. Trimming removed 4 bases from V and 0 bases from J, with 15 bases in between. CDR3 sequence: CASSFSTAHLNTEAFF. CDR3 coding DNA: TGTGCCAGCAGTTTCTCGACAGCTCACTTGAACACTGAAGCTTTCTTT.

The rearrangement uses TRBV7-7 and TRBJ2-3; D not certain. V lost 1 base and J 0 bases, leaving 5 bases between the germline ends. The CDR3 consists of 14 residues. CDR1 and CDR2 (germline): SSHAT, FNYEAQ (reference sequence). This chain's CDR3 is CASSLGLSTDTQYF. The CDR3 nucleotides are TGTGCCAGCAGCTTAGGGCTGAGCACAGATACGCAGTATTTT.

The chain employs TRBV13 and TRBJ2-2; D gene unclear. CDR3 size: 13 residues. V lost 4 bases to trimming and J lost 1 base, with 4 bases between them. Germline values: CDR1 PRHDT, CDR2 FYEKMQ (reference sequence). In DNA, the CDR3 is TGTGCCAGCAGCTCAGGGAACACCGGGGAGCTGTTTTTT. Its translation is CASSSGNTGELFF.

V gene TRBV7-9 combines with J gene TRBJ2-1, with 7 bases fitting TRBD1. Germline CDR1 reads SEHNR; CDR2 reads FQNEAQ (reference sequence). This CDR3 has 15 residues. The ends lost 7 bases at V and 4 bases at J; junction bases unmatched: 10. The chain's CDR3 is CASIIRDSKYNEQFF. CDR3 bases: TGTGCCAGCATCATCCGGGACAGCAAATACAATGAGCAGTTCTTC. The entire variable domain, with the rest obtained from reference TRBV7-9 and TRBJ2-1, is as follows: DTGVSQNPRHKITKRGQNVTFRCDPISEHNRLYWYRQTLGQGPEFLTYFQNEAQLEKSRLLSDRFSAERPKGSFSTLEIQRTEQGDSAMYLCASIIRDSKYNEQFFGPGTRLTVL.

Comments on this clone: Other DNA sequences in the sample encode the same CDR3. This chain joins TRBV7-2 and TRBJ2-2; the D is unclear. The CDR3 is 13 residues long. Germline CDR1 SGHTA, CDR2 FQGNSA. V was cut by 3 bases and J by 1 base, with 3 bases left in between. CDR3 in amino acids: CASSFLNTGELFF. The CDR3 DNA reads as TGTGCCAGCAGCTTCTTGAACACCGGGGAGCTGTTTTTT.

This clone occurred once. J is TRBJ1-3 and V is TRBV11-3; 8 bases align to TRBD1. The CDR3 loop spans 15 amino acids. From germline, CDR1 is SGHNT and CDR2 YENEEA. With 2 bases clipped from V and 3 bases from J, the junction kept 3 bases outside the gene matches. The DNA for the CDR3 is TGTGCCAGCAGCTTACAGGGACAGGATGGAAACACCATATATTTT. Its protein is CASSLQGQDGNTIYF.

V usage is TRBV7-6 and J usage is TRBJ2-1; 11 bases match TRBD2. The ends lost 1 base at V and 7 bases at J; junction bases unmatched: 6. The germline V gene encodes CDR1 SGHVS and CDR2 FNYEAQ. The CDR3 spans 16 residues. This CDR3 reads CASSLGTSGSVNEQFF. CDR3 nucleotide sequence: TGTGCCAGCAGCTTAGGAACTAGCGGGAGTGTAAATGAGCAGTTCTTC.

The rearrangement links TRBV6-5 to TRBJ2-1, with D hard to call. There are 12 residues in the CDR3. Germline V gene lookup returns CDR1 MNHEY and CDR2 SVGAGI. Trimming shortened V by 5 bases and J by 10 bases, and 12 bases separated the two germline ends. The CDR3 DNA reads as TGTGCCAGCAGTCTCCTCAGTGGGGAGCAGTTCTTC. It translates to CASSLLSGEQFF.

The chain uses TRBV28 and TRBJ1-2; D call uncertain. V lost 3 bases and J 6 bases, leaving 5 bases between the germline ends. Germline V gene lookup returns CDR1 MDHEN and CDR2 SYDVKM. The CDR3 spans 11 residues. The CDR3 region is CASSFRNGYTF. CDR3 nucleotide sequence: TGTGCCAGCAGTTTTCGGAATGGCTACACCTTC.

This sequence joins TRBV18 and TRBJ2-6; D is unresolved. The CDR3 length is 18 residues. Germline V gives CDR1 KGHSH, CDR2 LQKENI. V was pared by 3 bases and J by 0 bases, with 15 bases between. CDR3 DNA sequence: TGTGCCAGCTCACCCCTCGGTGGCACTAACTCTGGGGCCAACGTCCTGACTTTC. This gives the protein CASSPLGGTNSGANVLTF.

This clone was counted only a few times. The CDR3 region has the DNA TGTGCCAGCAGCTTGGCCTTGGCTTTCTATGGCTACACCTTC. It translates to CASSLALAFYGYTF. J is TRBJ1-2 and V is TRBV5-8; D ambiguous. The CDR3 length is 14 residues. The ends were cut back, 0 bases at V and 4 bases at J, with 10 bases in the middle. From germline, CDR1 is SGHTS and CDR2 YDEGEE. Complete variable domain (other parts from reference TRBV5-8 and TRBJ1-2): EAGVTQSPTHLIKTRGQQATLRCSPISGHTSVYWYQQALGLGLQFLLWYDEGEERNRGNFPPRFSGRQFPNYSSELNVNALELEDSALYLCASSLALAFYGYTFGSGTRLTVV.